The 26 T cell receptor beta chains listed next were all sequenced from one sample in a study of T-cell memory formation after mild COVID-19. TCRdb re-derived calls from the 5' RACE reads in MiXCR, one entry per CDR3 protein. Of about 360,000 distinct CDR3 sequences listed, over 10% are singletons. Material for sequencing was PBMCs or a T cell subset sorted from them (not recorded which). These receptors came from a man aged 18-30 years who had mild COVID-19 (a few samples of this study predate the infection). Cell type and time point are not known.

The V call is TRBV6-1, the J call TRBJ1-1; possibly TRBD1 for D (5 bases). The ends were cut back, 4 bases at V and 0 bases at J, with 15 bases in the middle. The CDR3 is 16 residues long. Germline CDR1 reads MNHNS; CDR2 reads SASEGT. The CDR3, as DNA: TGTGCCAGCAGTGTGTTTCAGGGTTCGATGAACACTGAAGCTTTCTTT. Translated: CASSVFQGSMNTEAFF.

This CDR3 is CASSEGFGAGYEQYF. DNA for the CDR3: TGTGCCAGCAGTGAAGGGTTTGGGGCAGGCTACGAGCAGTACTTC. The chain is built from TRBV2 and TRBJ2-7, with a weak D call TRBD1 (5 bases). CDR1 is SNHLY and CDR2 is FYNNEI in the germline V gene. The CDR3 extends over 15 amino acids. V was clipped by 1 base and J by 3 bases, with 13 bases between them. The whole variable domain, remainder taken from reference TRBV2 and TRBJ2-7, is EPEVTQTPSHQVTQMGQEVILRCVPISNHLYFYWYRQILGQKVEFLVSFYNNEISEKSEIFDDQFSVERPDGSNFTLKIRSTKLEDSAMYFCASSEGFGAGYEQYFGPGTRLTVT.

This clonotype appeared a few times. This chain joins TRBV2 and TRBJ2-7, with 8 bases aligning to TRBD2. The CDR3 loop spans 13 amino acids. Germline lookup yields CDR1 SNHLY and CDR2 FYNNEI. V shed 6 bases and J 7 bases; nucleotides not matched to a gene: 8. Here the CDR3 DNA reads TGTGCCAGCAGAGCTAGCGGGCCCAGGGAGCAGTACTTC. It codes for CASRASGPREQYF.

The chain couples TRBV7-9 to TRBJ1-6, with TRBD1 matching over 7 bases. Germline trimming cut 6 bases from V and 8 bases from J; bases unmatched to any gene: 7. Germline values: CDR1 SEHNR, CDR2 FQNEAQ (reference sequence). This CDR3 spans 14 amino acids. CDR3 protein: CASRPQGSDSPLHF. As DNA, the CDR3 is TGTGCCAGCAGACCACAGGGGTCTGATTCACCCCTCCACTTT.

The V call is TRBV6-2 or TRBV6-3, the J call TRBJ2-7, with D perhaps TRBD1 or TRBD2 (5 bases each). The CDR3 spans 14 residues. V lost 10 bases, J lost 4 bases, and 20 bases lay in between. CDR1 is MNHEY and CDR2 is SVGEGT in the germline V gene. CDR3: CANPNYRDPYEQYV. In nucleotides, the CDR3 is TGTGCCAATCCGAACTACCGGGACCCTTACGAGCAGTACGTC.

This clonotype occurred a few times. This chain uses TRBV7-6 with TRBJ2-3; the match to TRBD2 covers 11 bases. V was pared by 3 bases and J by 2 bases, with 16 bases of the junction left unmatched. CDR3 length: 20 amino acids. The V gene's germline CDR1 is SGHVS and CDR2 FNYEAQ. The CDR3 spells CASSFPLGSGGVILTDTQYF. CDR3 in DNA: TGTGCCAGCAGCTTTCCCCTGGGTAGCGGGGGGGTAATTCTCACAGATACGCAGTATTTT.

This clonotype has just a few counts. V is TRBV6-2 or TRBV6-3 and J is TRBJ2-7, with D possibly TRBD1 on 5 matching bases. Trimming took off 2 bases at V and 4 bases at J, with 12 bases between the two ends. The CDR3 consists of 14 residues. The V gene's germline CDR1 is MNHEY and CDR2 SVGEGT. CDR3 coding DNA: TGTGCCAGCAGTTACATAGGACAAGCGTACGAGCAGTACGTC. This gives the protein CASSYIGQAYEQYV.

CDR3 sequence (DNA): TGTGCCAGCAGCGAAGGACAGGGGGCCCACGAGCAGTACGTC. It yields the protein CASSEGQGAHEQYV. The rearrangement uses TRBV13 and TRBJ2-7; 11 bases fit TRBD1. Germline-derived CDR1 and CDR2 are PRHDT and FYEKMQ (reference sequence). V shed 5 bases and J 5 bases; nucleotides not matched to a gene: 5. This CDR3 region has 14 residues.

This clonotype showed up just a few times. The chain carries TRBV24-1 and TRBJ1-5, with D unclear. The CDR3 is 12 residues long. The V gene's germline CDR1 is KGHDR and CDR2 SFDVKD. V was clipped by 4 bases and J by 9 bases, with 9 bases between them. The CDR3 loop reads CATSEAGSPQHF. For the CDR3, the DNA is TGTGCCACCAGTGAGGCAGGATCGCCCCAGCATTTT.

The chain links TRBV2 to TRBJ2-5; D tentatively reads TRBD1 or TRBD2 (5 bases each). Per germline, CDR1 SNHLY and CDR2 FYNNEI. This CDR3 contains 13 residues. V was clipped by 8 bases and J by 7 bases, with 17 bases between them. DNA of the CDR3: TGTGCCAGCGGACCGGGGCCCCCAGGGACCCAGTACTTC. This translates into CASGPGPPGTQYF.

This clonotype was detected only a few times. The J gene is TRBJ1-2, the V gene TRBV9; D unresolved. Per the germline V gene, CDR1 is SGDLS and CDR2 is YYNGEE. Trimming removed 0 bases from V and 8 bases from J, with 17 bases in between. The CDR3 is 15 residues long. The CDR3 bases are TGTGCCAGCAGCGTAGCGCCTCGGTGGGCACAAGGCTACACCTTC. Its protein is CASSVAPRWAQGYTF.

Note on this clonotype: One end of the junction is discordant with germline, which a read error may explain. The V and J genes are TRBV4-3 and TRBJ1-1; no clear D. The germline V gene has CDR1 LGHNA and CDR2 YSLEER. The CDR3 contains 13 residues. The CDR3 sequence is CASCQEINTEAFF. CDR3 nucleotides: TGCGCCAGCTGCCAGGAGATTAACACTGAAGCTTTCTTT.

V is TRBV24-1 and J is TRBJ2-2, with D possibly TRBD2 on 5 matching bases. The CDR3 extends over 15 amino acids. Trimming left V 3 bases short and J 5 bases short, with 12 bases between. Germline CDR1 reads KGHDR; CDR2 reads SFDVKD. The DNA of the CDR3 is TGTGCCACCAGTGATGCCTCTCCGGGGACCGGGGAGCTGTTTTTT. Protein sequence: CATSDASPGTGELFF.

The V gene is TRBV28, the J gene TRBJ2-4, with TRBD2 identical over 7 bases. Germline trimming cut 5 bases from V and 0 bases from J; bases unmatched to any gene: 10. CDR3 size: 17 residues. Germline-derived CDR1 and CDR2 are MDHEN and SYDVKM. The CDR3 DNA sequence: TGTGCCAGCAGTATGGCAGGGACTACACTAGCCAAAAACATTCAGTACTTC. Residues: CASSMAGTTLAKNIQYF. The full variable domain, in which reference TRBV28 and TRBJ2-4 provide the parts outside the CDR3, is DVKVTQSSRYLVKRTGEKVFLECVQDMDHENMFWYRQDPGLGLRLIYFSYDVKMKEKGDIPEGYSVSREKKERFSLILESASTNQTSMYLCASSMAGTTLAKNIQYFGAGTRLSVL.

This clonotype was observed a handful of times. Relative to the germline gene, one junction end is altered; a read error may explain this. The V gene is TRBV9, the J gene TRBJ1-2; D is unclear. From germline, CDR1 is SGDLS and CDR2 YYNGEE. CDR3 length: 14 amino acids. As DNA, the CDR3 is TGTGCAAGCAGCGTAGTGACGGGCGGCTATGGCTACACCTTC. Translated: CASSVVTGGYGYTF.

The genes are TRBV4-3 and TRBJ2-1; no clear D gene. Trimming pared 1 base from V and 0 bases from J, leaving 7 bases between. CDR3 size: 15 residues. Germline CDR1 LGHNA, CDR2 YSLEER. The CDR3 sequence is CASSQVPSSYNEQFF. The CDR3 region has the DNA TGCGCCAGCAGCCAAGTTCCCAGCTCCTACAATGAGCAGTTCTTC.

There are many counts of this clonotype. This chain uses TRBV12-3 or TRBV12-4 with TRBJ1-5, with unresolved D. Trimming took 1 base from V and 1 from J, leaving 2 bases between them. The CDR3 is made up of 13 amino acids. DNA for the CDR3: TGTGCCAGCAGTTTAGTGAGCAATCAGCCCCAGCATTTT. Translated, it gives CASSLVSNQPQHF.

This clonotype was observed a handful of times. The chain joins TRBV6-6 to TRBJ2-3; D may be TRBD2 (5 bases). V was trimmed by 4 bases and J by 5 bases, leaving 16 bases between them. CDR1 MNHNY and CDR2 SVGAGI come from the germline V gene (reference sequence). The CDR3 sequence is 15 residues long. Written as DNA, the CDR3 is TGTGCCAGCAGTTCCGGACGGAGGCGGGTAGATACGCAGTATTTT. Translated: CASSSGRRRVDTQYF.

The chain is built from TRBV29-1 and TRBJ2-1; D might be TRBD1 (6 bases). In germline, CDR1 is SQVTM, CDR2 ANQGSEA. This CDR3 has 16 residues. Trimming took 5 bases from V and 7 from J, leaving 24 bases between them. CDR3 sequence: CSVPIVSQGRGNEQFF. CDR3 nucleotides: TGCAGCGTTCCCATAGTGAGCCAGGGGCGTGGGAATGAGCAGTTCTTC.

The J gene is TRBJ1-6, the V gene TRBV7-2; tentative D call: TRBD1 (5 bases). Trimming cost V 5 bases and J 9 bases, with 17 bases left between them. Looked up from germline, CDR1 is SGHTA and CDR2 is FQGNSA. The CDR3 runs 15 residues. CDR3: CASSAGDAAVSPLHF. CDR3 DNA sequence: TGTGCCAGCAGCGCCGGGGACGCCGCAGTTTCACCCCTCCACTTT.

This clonotype was picked up a small number of times. J is TRBJ2-1 and V is TRBV5-5; 8 nucleotides match TRBD2. After removal of 1 base from V and 1 base from J, the junction contained 4 bases not matched to a gene. Germline V gene lookup returns CDR1 SGHKS and CDR2 YYEKEE (reference sequence). The CDR3 runs to 16 residues. The CDR3 protein is CASSLSGGGSYNEQFF. CDR3 bases: TGTGCCAGCAGCTTGTCAGGCGGGGGGTCCTACAATGAGCAGTTCTTC.

This clonotype occurred a few times. The rearrangement joins TRBV9 to TRBJ2-5; tentative D call: TRBD1 (6 bases). CDR1 and CDR2 (germline): SGDLS, YYNGEE. The V gene lost 2 bases and the J gene lost 5 bases, with 19 bases spanning the gap. This CDR3 contains 16 residues. The CDR3 nucleotides read TGTGCCAGCAGCGTGGGTACGGACAGACCGCTGGAGACCCAGTACTTC. The encoded protein is CASSVGTDRPLETQYF.

This sequence joins TRBV3-1 and TRBJ2-2; 10 bases fit TRBD1. The CDR3 has 15 residues. With 1 base clipped from V and 7 bases from J, the junction kept 3 bases outside the gene matches. Germline loops: CDR1 LGHDT, CDR2 YNNKEL (reference sequence). The CDR3 region has the DNA TGTGCCAGCAGCCAAGGACAGGGGGCTGTCGGGGAGCTGTTTTTT. Translation: CASSQGQGAVGELFF.

This clonotype was observed a few times. The chain combines TRBV10-2 with TRBJ1-1; the D is unclear. V lost 3 bases and J lost 4, with 6 bases in between. The germline V gene encodes CDR1 WSHSY and CDR2 SAAADI. This CDR3 has 12 residues. The CDR3 region is CASSEVSTEAFF. The CDR3 bases are TGCGCCAGCAGTGAAGTAAGCACTGAAGCTTTCTTT.

The CDR3 sequence is CASSPGQSIQYF. The DNA for the CDR3 is TGCGCCAGCAGCCCGGGACAGTCCATTCAGTACTTC. The chain uses TRBV5-1 and TRBJ2-4; TRBD1 aligns across 7 bases. The germline V gene has CDR1 SGHRS and CDR2 YFSETQ. Trimming took 4 bases from V and 9 from J; bases not matched to a gene: 4. The CDR3 extends over 12 amino acids.

This chain links TRBV27 with TRBJ2-6; the D is unclear. V lost 5 bases, J lost 0 bases, and 11 bases lay in between. Per the germline V gene, CDR1 is MNHEY and CDR2 is SMNVEV (reference sequence). This CDR3 has 16 residues. CDR3 residues: CASSALSNSGANVLTF. CDR3 nucleotides: TGTGCCAGCAGTGCCCTTAGTAACTCTGGGGCCAACGTCCTGACTTTC.